Listed below are T cell receptor beta chains from one sample, sequenced in a study of T cells in Graves' hyperthyroidism and ophthalmopathy. TCRdb analysed the multiplex PCR reads with MiXCR anew, one entry per CDR3 protein. The table has 500,000 to 550,000 distinct CDR3 sequences, around 20% seen once. Material for sequencing was blood. These receptors were collected from a man between 18 and 29 years old with Graves' hyperthyroidism. Each CDR3 is given with its conserved first and last residue.

V gene: TRBV9; CDR3 protein: CASSVEHGTPTGTEAFF
V gene: TRBV7-8; CDR3 protein: CASSLRGGGYGYTF
V gene: TRBV4-2; CDR3 protein: CASSQAGQGAYEQYF
V gene: TRBV7-6; CDR3 protein: CASSSRSKSPNTGELFF
V gene: TRBV5-1; CDR3 protein: CASSFRRGNSGANVLTF
V gene: TRBV25-1; CDR3 protein: CASSEFTGTGVRGSPLHF
V gene: TRBV30; CDR3 protein: CAWSALSYEQYF
V gene: TRBV11-2; CDR3 protein: CASSSDTNSAFF
V gene: TRBV19; CDR3 protein: CASSIPGQPAEQYF
V gene: TRBV4-1; CDR3 protein: CAAEGQNTGELFF
V gene: TRBV4-2; CDR3 protein: CASSQEGDTSYEQYF
V gene: TRBV28; CDR3 protein: CASSRGGMNTEAFF
V gene: TRBV27; CDR3 protein: CASSPGSSEAFF
V gene: TRBV13; CDR3 protein: CASSLRGAGSQETQYF
V gene: TRBV6-2/TRBV6-3; CDR3 protein: CASSYRGTGLRAYEQYF
V gene: TRBV5-6; CDR3 protein: CASSLYGTGSSYEQYF
V gene: TRBV6-5; CDR3 protein: CASSSTNSNQPQHF
V gene: TRBV11-2; CDR3 protein: CASSLAGARDRAAF
V gene: TRBV11-2; CDR3 protein: CASSFIGGPNYGYTF
V gene: TRBV7-9; CDR3 protein: CASSSTGGFPHEQYF
V gene: TRBV11-1; CDR3 protein: CASSASGGTGELFF
V gene: TRBV11-2; CDR3 protein: CASSVAYRTAHSPLHF
V gene: TRBV19; CDR3 protein: CASSVNRAWDTEAFF
V gene: TRBV28; CDR3 protein: CASSLGGRDSGEQYF
V gene: TRBV5-6; CDR3 protein: CASSLERNTEVFF
V gene: TRBV30; CDR3 protein: CAWGNKGNTIYF
V gene: TRBV11-2; CDR3 protein: CASSLGGGQNSPLHF
V gene: TRBV19; CDR3 protein: CASSRQSNYGYTF
V gene: TRBV2; CDR3 protein: CASSEVNSGQPYGYTF
V gene: TRBV6-1; CDR3 protein: CASSRVMGTTEAFF
V gene: TRBV27; CDR3 protein: CASSLLQDPSYNEQFF
V gene: TRBV5-1; CDR3 protein: CASSLNGGARETQYF
V gene: TRBV6-1; CDR3 protein: CASSEEEGQGSYEQYF
V gene: TRBV7-9; CDR3 protein: CASTEGVYYGYTF
V gene: TRBV6-1; CDR3 protein: CASSPTENQPQHF
V gene: TRBV18; CDR3 protein: CASSPSGIHLTSGNTIYF
V gene: TRBV4-1; CDR3 protein: CASSQAVLSSYNSPLHF
V gene: TRBV12-3/TRBV12-4; CDR3 protein: CASSLSGRAGYEQYF
V gene: TRBV6-5; CDR3 protein: CASSYRAMNTEAFF
V gene: TRBV24-1; CDR3 protein: CATSDSGAGDPSEQYF
V gene: TRBV9; CDR3 protein: CASSLPNPGETEAFF
V gene: TRBV12-3/TRBV12-4; CDR3 protein: CASSPQGAVGTEAFF
V gene: TRBV7-9; CDR3 protein: CASSLGAAMNTEAFF
V gene: TRBV6-1; CDR3 protein: CASSGHSGGLETQYF
V gene: TRBV4-1; CDR3 protein: CASSQGLAGGRETQYF
V gene: TRBV28; CDR3 protein: CASSLFEGQTQYF
V gene: TRBV11-3; CDR3 protein: CASSLGRGASDEQFF
V gene: TRBV28; CDR3 protein: CASSLGTGRYEQYF
V gene: TRBV5-1; CDR3 protein: CASSFWGLDIQYF
V gene: TRBV12-3/TRBV12-4; CDR3 protein: CASSLGRQGKEQYF
V gene: TRBV25-1; CDR3 protein: CASSEVTGTTGNTEAFF
V gene: TRBV13; CDR3 protein: CASSAHDRGWHQPQHF
V gene: TRBV13; CDR3 protein: CASSFGQAPYEQYF
V gene: TRBV29-1; CDR3 protein: CSARRGTGYTGELFF
V gene: TRBV12-5; CDR3 protein: CASGLVYDGQSGYTF
V gene: TRBV27; CDR3 protein: CASKLDSSSYEQYF
V gene: TRBV5-1; CDR3 protein: CASSLERVSDEQYF
V gene: TRBV2; CDR3 protein: CASSVDTFEAFF
V gene: TRBV6-2/TRBV6-3; CDR3 protein: CASSPDRRRQYF
V gene: TRBV28; CDR3 protein: CASSSGPYDPPLHF